Listed below are T cell receptor beta chains from one sample, sequenced in a study of post-analysis software for immune sequencing data. TCRdb reanalysed the PCR reads using MiXCR and keeps one entry per CDR3 protein. The sample gives some 690,000 distinct CDR3 sequences, roughly three fifths of which show up once; around 10% is in the top ten. Sequenced input: blood. The receptors here all came from a girl aged 2 to 10 with multiple sclerosis. Each CDR3 is given with its conserved first and last residue. Fields, in order: J gene, clone size, V gene, D gene, CDR3 protein, CDR3 DNA. D genes are given only for firm matches. The size entry is marked missing in some rows and otherwise reads once, few, many or a size class.

>TRBJ2-1|few|TRBV27|-
CASSLGLSNEQFF
TGTGCCAGCAGTCTCGGACTATCCAATGAGCAGTTCTTC
>TRBJ1-1|few|TRBV29-1|TRBD1
CSVARGLNTEAFF
TGCAGCGTTGCCAGGGGGCTGAACACTGAAGCTTTCTTT
>TRBJ1-2|-|TRBV10-3|-
CAISESMVARDLPYGYTF
TGTGCCATCAGTGAGTCGATGGTAGCTAGGGATCTCCCCTATGGCTACACCTTC
>TRBJ2-1|-|TRBV10-2|-
CASSDPHNAGEQFF
TGCGCCAGCAGTGACCCCCACAATGCGGGGGAGCAGTTCTTC
>TRBJ2-7|few|TRBV20-1|-
CSARDTVGYEQYF
TGCAGTGCTAGAGATACTGTCGGCTACGAGCAGTACTTC
>TRBJ1-1|once|TRBV5-1|-
CASSAWEGEGTEAFF
TGCGCCAGCAGCGCTTGGGAAGGGGAGGGAACTGAAGCTTTCTTT
>TRBJ2-5|-|TRBV2|-
CASSEALPRIAGETQYF
TGTGCCAGCAGTGAAGCGCTTCCGAGAATAGCCGGGGAGACCCAGTACTTC
>TRBJ2-7|-|TRBV9|TRBD1
CASSLRDRGSEQYF
TGTGCCAGCAGCCTCCGGGACAGGGGATCTGAGCAGTACTTC
>TRBJ2-5|-|TRBV6-1|-
CASSESPGVTQYF
TGTGCCAGCAGTGAATCTCCGGGCGTGACCCAGTACTTC
>TRBJ2-1|-|TRBV5-6|TRBD2
CASGAGGGKQFF
TGTGCCAGCGGCGCGGGAGGAGGGAAGCAGTTCTTC
>TRBJ2-1|-|TRBV6-2/TRBV6-3|-
CASEGGPKNEQFF
TGTGCCAGCGAGGGGGGTCCCAAGAATGAGCAGTTCTTC
>TRBJ1-6|-|TRBV12-3/TRBV12-4|TRBD1
CASSLTGKVSPLHF
TGTGCCAGCAGTTTGACAGGGAAGGTATCACCCCTCCACTTT
>TRBJ1-2|-|TRBV20-1|-
CSARDPISRLDGYTF
TGCAGTGCTAGAGATCCCATCTCCCGGTTAGATGGCTACACCTTC
>TRBJ2-7|few|TRBV7-6|TRBD2
CASSLETSGNEQYF
TGTGCCAGCAGCTTAGAAACTAGCGGGAACGAGCAGTACTTC
>TRBJ1-2|few|TRBV4-2|TRBD1
CASSQEAGTGYGYTF
TGTGCCAGCAGCCAAGAGGCGGGGACAGGGTATGGCTACACCTTC
>TRBJ2-5|-|TRBV7-8|-
CASSSQTTRSETQYF
TGTGCCAGCAGCTCTCAAACGACTAGAAGTGAGACCCAGTACTTC
>TRBJ1-2|-|TRBV29-1|-
CSVLRQDYGYTF
TGCAGCGTTCTCCGGCAGGACTATGGCTACACCTTC
>TRBJ2-1|few|TRBV20-1|-
CSARSIQYNEQFF
TGCAGTGCTAGAAGTATCCAGTACAATGAGCAGTTCTTC
>TRBJ2-1|once|TRBV7-9|-
CASSLAGTAGDEQFF
TGTGCCAGCAGCTTAGCGGGTACAGCCGGCGACGAGCAGTTCTTC
>TRBJ1-2|-|TRBV12-3/TRBV12-4|-
CASSPETIDGRYGYTF
TGTGCCAGCAGTCCAGAAACAATAGACGGAAGATATGGCTACACCTTC
>TRBJ1-5|few|TRBV28|-
CAGSGVGQPQHF
TGTGCCGGTTCGGGGGTTGGTCAGCCCCAGCATTTT
>TRBJ1-4|few|TRBV30|-
CAWSGGWADSNEKLFF
TGTGCCTGGAGTGGGGGATGGGCGGACTCTAATGAAAAACTGTTTTTT
>TRBJ2-5|-|TRBV12-3/TRBV12-4|TRBD1
CASRQGNQETQYF
TGTGCCAGCAGACAGGGGAACCAAGAGACCCAGTACTTC
>TRBJ2-3|few|TRBV7-4|-
CASSHPITDTQYF
TGTGCCAGCAGCCACCCGATCACAGATACGCAGTATTTT
>TRBJ2-2|-|TRBV7-9|-
CASSSRQTGELFF
TGTGCCAGCAGCTCCAGACAAACCGGGGAGCTGTTTTTT
>TRBJ2-7|-|TRBV6-6|-
CASKLGPRQTSYEQYF
TGTGCCAGCAAGCTAGGACCGAGACAGACTTCCTACGAGCAGTACTTC
>TRBJ2-3|few|TRBV11-2|TRBD1
CASNPWDRGTDTQYF
TGTGCCAGCAACCCGTGGGACAGGGGTACAGATACGCAGTATTTT
>TRBJ1-1|-|TRBV6-6|-
CASSYEGGLNTEAFF
TGTGCCAGCAGTTACGAGGGGGGGCTGAACACTGAAGCTTTCTTT
>TRBJ1-6|-|TRBV6-5|-
CASSPPRSPLHF
TGTGCCAGCAGTCCCCCAAGGTCACCCCTCCACTTT
>TRBJ2-5|-|TRBV7-3|TRBD2
CASSLTGTSGETQYF
TGTGCCAGCAGCTTAACTGGGACTAGCGGCGAGACCCAGTACTTC
>TRBJ1-2|-|TRBV2|-
CASGGGNGFHGYTF
TGTGCCAGCGGGGGGGGGAACGGGTTCCATGGCTACACCTTC
>TRBJ2-3|-|TRBV7-9|TRBD2
CASSLGRGEHTDTQYF
TGTGCCAGCAGCTTGGGCCGGGGGGAGCACACAGATACGCAGTATTTT
>TRBJ2-2|-|TRBV5-1|TRBD1
CASSWTGGPGELFF
TGCGCCAGCAGCTGGACAGGGGGCCCCGGGGAGCTGTTTTTT
>TRBJ2-6|-|TRBV7-6|-
CASSLFQTSGANVLTF
TGTGCCAGCAGCTTATTTCAGACCTCTGGGGCCAACGTCCTGACTTTC
>TRBJ2-5|-|TRBV2|TRBD1
CASLRDRGVETQYF
TGTGCCAGCCTCCGGGACAGGGGGGTTGAGACCCAGTACTTC
>TRBJ1-1|few|TRBV11-2|-
CASSLSQGTEAFF
TGTGCCAGCAGCTTGTCACAGGGTACTGAAGCTTTCTTT
>TRBJ1-2|-|TRBV2|TRBD1
CASSGRGGSGYGYTF
TGTGCCAGCAGCGGCAGGGGGGGTAGTGGCTATGGCTACACCTTC
>TRBJ2-7|-|TRBV4-1|-
CASSQTKGNEQYF
TGCGCCAGCAGCCAGACGAAGGGGAACGAGCAGTACTTC
>TRBJ1-2|-|TRBV12-3/TRBV12-4|TRBD1
CASSIGTENGYTF
TGTGCCAGCAGTATCGGGACAGAGAATGGCTACACCTTC
>TRBJ2-1|few|TRBV12-3/TRBV12-4|-
CASNLQGGLEQFF
TGTGCCAGCAATCTTCAGGGCGGGCTAGAGCAGTTCTTC
>TRBJ1-4|-|TRBV5-6|TRBD1
CASSTDRGNEKLFF
TGTGCCAGCAGCACGGACAGGGGGAATGAAAAACTGTTTTTT
>TRBJ2-5|many|TRBV7-2|-
CASSLGSQETQYF
TGTGCCAGCAGCTTAGGCAGCCAAGAGACCCAGTACTTC
>TRBJ2-7|-|TRBV11-2|-
CASSMIDEQYF
TGTGCCAGCAGCATGATAGACGAGCAGTACTTC
>TRBJ2-1|-|TRBV25-1|-
CASRVWGGASNEQFF
TGTGCCAGCAGGGTTTGGGGCGGAGCCTCCAATGAGCAGTTCTTC
>TRBJ2-1|-|TRBV7-9|TRBD2
CASSLASGAYNEQFF
TGTGCCAGCAGCCTGGCGAGCGGGGCTTACAATGAGCAGTTCTTC
>TRBJ2-3|-|TRBV10-2|TRBD1
CASRARDRDGTDTQYF
TGCGCCAGCAGGGCCCGAGACAGGGATGGCACAGATACGCAGTATTTT
>TRBJ1-1|-|TRBV5-1|-
CASSLGHLNTEAFF
TGTGCCAGCAGCTTAGGCCACTTGAACACTGAAGCTTTCTTT
>TRBJ2-7|-|TRBV3-1|-
CASSGQMPSGVLLGGYYEQYF
TGTGCCAGCAGCGGACAGATGCCTAGCGGAGTGCTTTTAGGGGGATACTACGAGCAGTACTTC
>TRBJ2-1|few|TRBV5-5|-
CASSARPGANEQFF
TGTGCCAGCAGCGCCCGGCCCGGGGCCAATGAGCAGTTCTTC
>TRBJ1-2|-|TRBV5-4|TRBD1
CASSPGTEVYGYTF
TGTGCCAGCAGCCCGGGGACAGAAGTCTATGGCTACACCTTC
>TRBJ1-1|once|TRBV18|-
CASSPSGKNTEAFF
TGTGCCAGCTCACCAAGCGGGAAGAACACTGAAGCTTTCTTT
>TRBJ2-1|-|TRBV20-1|TRBD2
CSAVPGTSGLDEQFF
TGCAGTGCCGTCCCCGGGACTAGCGGGTTGGATGAGCAGTTCTTC
>TRBJ2-5|-|TRBV12-3/TRBV12-4|-
CASSPPASGETQYF
TGTGCCAGCAGTCCCCCAGCAAGCGGGGAGACCCAGTACTTC
>TRBJ2-1|few|TRBV5-1|-
CASSSTWSSYNEQFF
TGCGCCAGCAGCTCCACTTGGAGCTCCTACAATGAGCAGTTCTTC
>TRBJ2-5|-|TRBV11-2|-
CASSKRIGRDTQETQYF
TGTGCCAGCAGCAAGAGGATCGGACGGGACACCCAAGAGACCCAGTACTTC
>TRBJ2-7|-|TRBV25-1|-
CASSECQGSYEQYF
TGTGCCAGCAGTGAATGTCAGGGCTCCTACGAGCAGTACTTC
>TRBJ2-1|-|TRBV7-6|-
CASSLGAQGDEQFF
TGCGCCAGCAGCTTAGGGGCTCAGGGAGATGAGCAGTTCTTC
>TRBJ1-2|-|TRBV20-1|-
CSARPEVRYGYTF
TGCAGTGCTAGACCGGAGGTTAGGTATGGCTACACCTTC
>TRBJ2-7|-|TRBV7-2|-
CASSLDRGWAYEQYF
TGTGCCAGCAGCTTAGACCGGGGATGGGCCTACGAGCAGTACTTC
>TRBJ2-1|-|TRBV10-2|TRBD2
CASSEIFTSGRARGLSYNEQFF
TGCGCCAGCAGTGAGATATTTACTAGCGGGAGGGCTCGAGGGTTATCCTACAATGAGCAGTTCTTC